This T cell receptor beta chain was sequenced during a study of T cells in Graves' hyperthyroidism and ophthalmopathy (dated by TCRdb to between 2018 and 2020). Looking at the study overall: Peripheral blood was collected at initial diagnosis, before any treatment. A discovery cohort of around 98 patients, 43 with Graves' ophthalmopathy and under 60 with stable Graves' hyperthyroidism, was used to find distinguishing TCR V-J signatures. Whether ophthalmopathy could be predicted prospectively was tested in an independent validation cohort made up of under 20 hyperthyroidism patients plus 17 patients who later progressed to ophthalmopathy. The roughly 99 discovery patients were divided at random into training and test sets in a 7:3 ratio. In roughly six Graves' hyperthyroidism patients, the study also compared T-cell repertoires from thyroid tissue with T-cell repertoires from blood. After sampling, hyperthyroidism patients received methimazole starting at 30 mg daily, and ophthalmopathy patients received high-dose intravenous methylprednisolone. The paper reports TCR Vbeta CDR3 sequencing of 140 or so peripheral blood samples: under 45 ophthalmopathy, under 80 hyperthyroidism and about 17 progressor patients.

The TCR beta CDR3 regions were amplified from RNA transcripts. The first round of RT-PCR for the TCR CDR3 was performed with the HTBI primer set and the Qiagen OneStep RT-PCR kit. The libraries were constructed in a second round of multiplex PCR and then size-selected and purified. Paired-end sequencing of the libraries was performed with 100 bp reads on an Illumina HiSeq2000. On the study's bioinformatics: SOAPnuke was used to process the raw data, removing reads that contained adapters or uncalled bases, had a mean Phred below 15, or lacked an exact match to the constant primer or identifier. High-quality paired reads were merged with COPE v1.2.5, and unique nucleotide sequences were defined as clonotypes. MiTCR v1.1 was used to align the clonotypes against IMGT TRBV, TRBD and TRBJ reference segments. The analysis included only V-J combinations with a frequency above 0.0001, which together covered 98% to 99.2% of the repertoires. A TCS score was defined as the ratio between F50 (clonal expansion) and ExV (chaos), using BLOSUM62-based TCRdist between CDR3 peptides within each V-J. Welch's t-statistics and random forest reduced several hundred V-J features to some 14, which were used in a naive Bayes classifier (R e1071). The raw public data were reprocessed by TCRdb itself: fastp quality trimming at Q25, MiXCR clonotype calling, in-frame beta chains only. Each record represents a unique CDR3 protein, reported with the most common genes and DNA among its rows. The V and J calls, along with clone size, are taken from TCRdb and not from the paper's own processing. In this sample the table shows about 740,000 distinct CDR3 sequences, 13% to 15% of which occur a single time. More than 8.5% of the sample lies in the top ten.

A patient counted as having stable Graves' hyperthyroidism if no progression to ophthalmopathy occurred over 18 months of follow-up. Hyperthyroidism patients were aged 18 to 65 years and newly diagnosed, with disease duration of less than 2 months. Any patient with an uncontrolled infection, another autoimmune disease, pregnancy or lactation was excluded. Diagnoses were based on clinical symptoms, serum thyroxine and TRAb, thyroid ultrasound and orbital computed tomography. PBMCs were separated from under 12 ml of fresh peripheral blood using Ficoll-Paque density gradient centrifugation. Total RNA was extracted with Trizol reagent, and quality was checked on an Agilent 2100 Bioanalyzer. General study outcomes and caveats: Sample size was not statistically predetermined, and blinding of investigators to group allocation was not performed. Blood samples also contained most of the expanded thyroid clonotypes (frequency above 0.001), which suggests that blood repertoires may reflect thyroid immune responses. In validation, the model predicted progression to ophthalmopathy with around 71% sensitivity and over 72% specificity, a median of about 6 months before onset. In cross-validation, a model built on a 13 V-J signature told ophthalmopathy apart from stable hyperthyroidism with 85% to 90% sensitivity and roughly 82% specificity, and in testing the same model reached 80%/75%.

Counted from cysteine to phenylalanine, this CDR3 has 13 amino acids. The read is trimmed to its CDR3 DNA, 39 bases read in frame from base 1. Based on the germline V gene, the CDR1 and CDR2 sequences are SGHTA and FQGNSA. As regards this clonotype: Its antigen is unknown. The junction departs from germline at one end; a sequencing error may be responsible.

This receptor was identified in a woman between 18 and 29 years old with Graves' hyperthyroidism. The receptor chain draws on TRBV7-2 and TRBJ1-5; the D gene is perhaps TRBD1, from 5 matching bases. The specimen was blood. The DNA is TGTGCCAGCAGCTTAGGAGGGGATCAGCCCCCGCATTTT. The resulting protein is CASSLGGDQPPHF. The reference TRBV7-2 and TRBJ1-5 proteins fill in what lies around the CDR3, so the full variable domain reads GAGVSQSPSNKVTEKGKDVELRCDPISGHTALYWYRQSLGQGLEFLIYFQGNSAPDKSGLPSDRFSAERTGGSVSTLTIQRTQQEDSAVYLCASSLGGDQPPHFGDGTRLSIL.